This TCR beta chain was recorded in a study of blood T cell repertoires in COVID-19. Study at large: Sites in the United States, Italy and Spain provided acute and convalescent COVID-19 samples. In each case, the material was cDNA or gDNA derived from T cells, B-cell-depleted T cells, or PBMCs.

In the original processing: Reference gene primer amplification gave nucleated cell count estimates. Generated by immunoSEQ multiplex PCR, the TCRdb table keeps only in-frame clones and is missing some. Clone size and the V and J calls come from that table; the DNA yielded D and trimming. The sample shows 85,000 to 120,000 clones, nearly 90% of them seen only once. CDR1 and CDR2 from the germline V gene are KGHSH and LQKENI. The junction had 3 bases not matched to a gene; V was cut back by 3 bases and J by 1 base. The CDR3 loop spans 14 amino acids. This clone was seen only once. The sample holds other DNA sequences that translate to the same CDR3.

The clonotype originates from a man over 45 with active COVID-19. The chain couples TRBV18 to TRBJ2-7, with 7 bases matching TRBD1. The source material was peripheral blood. The CDR3 loop reads CASSPATGSYEQYF. In DNA, the CDR3 is TGTGCCAGCTCACCTGCGACAGGGTCCTACGAGCAGTACTTC.